This T cell receptor (beta chain) was sequenced during a study of blood T cell repertoires in COVID-19. Study details: Specimens from acute and convalescent COVID-19 originated in the United States, Italy and Spain.

Followed longitudinally, the Seattle patients had been enrolled during active infection. TCRdb keeps only in-frame clones here, not all; method: immunoSEQ multiplex PCR. The sample includes a few hundred thousand clones, over 75% of them seen just once. Sequencing used peripheral blood. This sequence was found in a woman in her 30s with COVID-19, enrolled during active disease.

CDR3 bases: TGTGCCAGCAGTAGCGGGAACACCGGGGAGCTGTTTTTT. Translated: CASSSGNTGELFF. The gene calls are TRBV2 and TRBJ2-2; possible D gene TRBD2, 5 bases. Germline lookup yields CDR1 SNHLY and CDR2 FYNNEI. This CDR3 comprises 13 residues. Trimming removed 5 bases from V and 1 base from J, with 5 bases in between. The full variable domain, with the rest looked up from reference TRBV2 and TRBJ2-2, is EPEVTQTPSHQVTQMGQEVILRCVPISNHLYFYWYRQILGQKVEFLVSFYNNEISEKSEIFDDQFSVERPDGSNFTLKIRSTKLEDSAMYFCASSSGNTGELFFGEGSRLTVL.